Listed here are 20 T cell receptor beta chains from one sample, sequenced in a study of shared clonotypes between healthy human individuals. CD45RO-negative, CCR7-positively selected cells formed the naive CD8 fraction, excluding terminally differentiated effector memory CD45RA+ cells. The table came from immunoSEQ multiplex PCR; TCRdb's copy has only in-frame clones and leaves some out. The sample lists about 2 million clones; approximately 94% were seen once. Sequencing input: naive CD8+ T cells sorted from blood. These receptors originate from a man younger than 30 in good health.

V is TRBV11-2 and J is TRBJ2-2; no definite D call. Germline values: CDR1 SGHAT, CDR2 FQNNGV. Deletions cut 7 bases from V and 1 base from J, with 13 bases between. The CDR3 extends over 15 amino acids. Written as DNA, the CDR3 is TGTGCCAGCACCTCACTGACACTGAACACCGGGGAGCTGTTTTTT. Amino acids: CASTSLTLNTGELFF.

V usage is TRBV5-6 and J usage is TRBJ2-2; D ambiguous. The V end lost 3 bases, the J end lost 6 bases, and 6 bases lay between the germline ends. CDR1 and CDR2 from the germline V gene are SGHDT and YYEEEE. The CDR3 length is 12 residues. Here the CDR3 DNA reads TGTGCCAGCAGCTCCTTCGCCGGGGAGCTGTTTTTT. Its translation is CASSSFAGELFF.

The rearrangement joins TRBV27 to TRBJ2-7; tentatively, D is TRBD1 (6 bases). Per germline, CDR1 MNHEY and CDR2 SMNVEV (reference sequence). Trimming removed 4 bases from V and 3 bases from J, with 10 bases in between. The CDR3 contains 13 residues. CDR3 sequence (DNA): TGTGCCAGCAGTTACCGGGACAACTACGAGCAGTACTTC. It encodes CASSYRDNYEQYF.

CDR3 region: CASSFRTWETQYF. CDR3 coding DNA: TGTGCCAGCAGTTTTCGGACTTGGGAGACCCAGTACTTC. V usage is TRBV27 and J usage is TRBJ2-5, with D possibly matching TRBD2 (5 bases). Germline CDR1 is MNHEY and CDR2 is SMNVEV (reference sequence). CDR3 size: 13 residues. Trimming cost V 3 bases and J 5 bases, with 10 bases left between them.

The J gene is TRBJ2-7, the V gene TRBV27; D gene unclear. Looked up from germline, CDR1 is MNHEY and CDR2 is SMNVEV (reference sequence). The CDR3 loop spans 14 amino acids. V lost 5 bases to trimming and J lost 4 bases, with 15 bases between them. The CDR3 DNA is TGTGCCAGCAGTCCCCGGGTGACGGCGTACGAGCAGTACTTC. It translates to CASSPRVTAYEQYF.

CDR3 nucleotide sequence: TGTGCCAGCAGTCGAGGGACAGGAATTAATGAAAAACTGTTTTTT. Amino acids: CASSRGTGINEKLFF. The rearrangement links TRBV6-6 to TRBJ1-4, with TRBD1 identical over 8 bases. The CDR3 contains 15 residues. V was clipped by 5 bases and J by 4 bases; unmatched bases: 6. Germline V CDR1 and CDR2: MNHNY, SVGAGI (reference sequence).

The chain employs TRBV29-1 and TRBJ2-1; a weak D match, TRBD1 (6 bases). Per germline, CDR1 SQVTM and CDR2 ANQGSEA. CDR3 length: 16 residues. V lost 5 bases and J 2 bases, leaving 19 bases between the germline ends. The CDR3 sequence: CSVSYWDTGPYNEQFF. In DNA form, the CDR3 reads TGCAGCGTTTCCTACTGGGACACCGGCCCCTACAATGAGCAGTTCTTC.

CDR3 DNA sequence: TGTGCCAGCAGCCCTAGGGCTAGCGACCAAGAGACCCAGTACTTC. Translating gives CASSPRASDQETQYF. The chain joins TRBV7-9 to TRBJ2-5, with D tentatively TRBD2 (6 bases). The CDR3 is 15 residues long. V lost 5 bases and J 0 bases, leaving 13 bases between the germline ends. Per germline, CDR1 SEHNR and CDR2 FQNEAQ (reference sequence).

CDR3 region: CATSRDGGLNQPQHF. The CDR3 DNA sequence: TGTGCCACCAGCAGAGATGGGGGGCTGAATCAGCCCCAGCATTTT. The chain combines TRBV15 with TRBJ1-5, with D possibly being TRBD1 (6 bases). Trimming took 0 bases from V and 4 from J, leaving 10 bases between them. Germline V lookup: CDR1 LNHNV, CDR2 YYDKDF (reference sequence). This CDR3 spans 15 amino acids.

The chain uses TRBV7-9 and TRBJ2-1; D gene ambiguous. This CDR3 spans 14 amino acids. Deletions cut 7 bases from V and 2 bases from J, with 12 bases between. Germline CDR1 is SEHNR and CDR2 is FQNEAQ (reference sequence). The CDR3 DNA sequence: TGTGCCAGCACCTCCTTCTCCACCTACAATGAGCAGTTCTTC. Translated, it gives CASTSFSTYNEQFF.

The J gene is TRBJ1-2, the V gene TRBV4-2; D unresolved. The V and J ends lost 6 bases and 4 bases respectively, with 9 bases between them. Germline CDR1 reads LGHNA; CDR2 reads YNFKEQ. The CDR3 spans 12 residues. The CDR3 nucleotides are TGTGCCAGCAGTGAAGGTGGCTATGGCTACACCTTC. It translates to CASSEGGYGYTF.

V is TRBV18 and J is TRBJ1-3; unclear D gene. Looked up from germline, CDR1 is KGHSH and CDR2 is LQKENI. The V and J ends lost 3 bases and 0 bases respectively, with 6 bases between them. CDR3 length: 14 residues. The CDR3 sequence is CASSPDNSGNTIYF. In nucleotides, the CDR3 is TGTGCCAGCTCACCTGACAACTCTGGAAACACCATATATTTT.

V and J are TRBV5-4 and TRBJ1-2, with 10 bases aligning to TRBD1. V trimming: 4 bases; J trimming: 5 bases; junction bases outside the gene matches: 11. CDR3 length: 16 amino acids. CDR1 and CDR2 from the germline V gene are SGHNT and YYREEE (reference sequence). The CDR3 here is CASSPDRGPSGYGYTF. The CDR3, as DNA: TGTGCCAGCAGCCCCGACAGGGGGCCTTCGGGGTATGGCTACACCTTC.

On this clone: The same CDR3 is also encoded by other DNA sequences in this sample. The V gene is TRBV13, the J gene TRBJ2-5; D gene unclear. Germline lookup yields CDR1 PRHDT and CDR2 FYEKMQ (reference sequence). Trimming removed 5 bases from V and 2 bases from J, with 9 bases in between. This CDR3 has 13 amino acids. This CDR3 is CASSPLGQETQYF. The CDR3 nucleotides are TGTGCCAGCAGCCCCCTAGGTCAAGAGACCCAGTACTTC.

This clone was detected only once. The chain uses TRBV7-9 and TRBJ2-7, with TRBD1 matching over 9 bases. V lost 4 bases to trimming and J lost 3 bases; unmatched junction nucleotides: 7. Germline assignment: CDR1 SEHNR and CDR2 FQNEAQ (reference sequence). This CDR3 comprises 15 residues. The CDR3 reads CASSSPGTGFYEQYF. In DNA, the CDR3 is TGTGCCAGCAGCTCCCCCGGGACAGGGTTCTACGAGCAGTACTTC.

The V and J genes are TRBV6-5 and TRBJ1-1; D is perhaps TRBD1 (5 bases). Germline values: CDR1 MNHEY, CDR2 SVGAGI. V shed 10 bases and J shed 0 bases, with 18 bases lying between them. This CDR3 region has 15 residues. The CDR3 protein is CATRPEGLLNTEAFF. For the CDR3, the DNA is TGTGCCACCCGCCCTGAGGGACTGCTGAACACTGAAGCTTTCTTT.

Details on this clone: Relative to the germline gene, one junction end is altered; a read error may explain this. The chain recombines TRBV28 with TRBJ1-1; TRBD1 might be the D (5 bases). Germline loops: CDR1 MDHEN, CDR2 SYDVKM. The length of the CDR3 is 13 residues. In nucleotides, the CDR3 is TGTGCCACCAGTTTTAGGGGCGACACTGAAGCTTTCTTT. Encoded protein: CATSFRGDTEAFF.

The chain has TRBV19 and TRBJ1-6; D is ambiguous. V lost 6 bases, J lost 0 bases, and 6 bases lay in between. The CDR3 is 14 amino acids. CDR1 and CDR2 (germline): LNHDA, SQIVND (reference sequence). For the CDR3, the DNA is TGTGCCAGTAGACTGAGCTCCTATAATTCACCCCTCCACTTT. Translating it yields CASRLSSYNSPLHF.

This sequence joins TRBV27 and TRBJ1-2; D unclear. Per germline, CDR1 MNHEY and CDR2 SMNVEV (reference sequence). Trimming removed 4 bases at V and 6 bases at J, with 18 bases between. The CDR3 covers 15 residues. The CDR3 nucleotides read TGTGCCAGCAGTTCGGGTATGGGAGAGGTCGATGGCTACACCTTC. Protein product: CASSSGMGEVDGYTF.

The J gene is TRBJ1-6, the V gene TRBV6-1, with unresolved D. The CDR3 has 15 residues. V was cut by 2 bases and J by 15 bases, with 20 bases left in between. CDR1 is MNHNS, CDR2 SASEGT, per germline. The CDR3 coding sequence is TGTGCCAGCAGTGAAAAGGGTCAGGCGAGTACACACCTCCACTTT. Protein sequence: CASSEKGQASTHLHF.